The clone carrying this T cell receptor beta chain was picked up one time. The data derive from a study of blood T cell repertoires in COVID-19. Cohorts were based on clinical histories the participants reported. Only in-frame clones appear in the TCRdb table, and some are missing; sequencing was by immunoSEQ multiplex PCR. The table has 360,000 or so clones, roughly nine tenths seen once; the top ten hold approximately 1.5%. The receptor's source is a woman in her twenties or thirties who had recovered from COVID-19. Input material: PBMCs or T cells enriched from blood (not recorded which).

The CDR3 nucleotides read TGTGCCAGCAGCTTAGCGGAGCGGGTGAACACTGAAGCTTTCTTT. This codes for CASSLAERVNTEAFF. This chain joins TRBV7-9 and TRBJ1-1; D remains unclear. Trimming removed 0 bases at V and 0 bases at J, with 8 bases between. CDR1 SEHNR and CDR2 FQNEAQ come from the germline V gene (reference sequence). The CDR3 is 15 residues long.